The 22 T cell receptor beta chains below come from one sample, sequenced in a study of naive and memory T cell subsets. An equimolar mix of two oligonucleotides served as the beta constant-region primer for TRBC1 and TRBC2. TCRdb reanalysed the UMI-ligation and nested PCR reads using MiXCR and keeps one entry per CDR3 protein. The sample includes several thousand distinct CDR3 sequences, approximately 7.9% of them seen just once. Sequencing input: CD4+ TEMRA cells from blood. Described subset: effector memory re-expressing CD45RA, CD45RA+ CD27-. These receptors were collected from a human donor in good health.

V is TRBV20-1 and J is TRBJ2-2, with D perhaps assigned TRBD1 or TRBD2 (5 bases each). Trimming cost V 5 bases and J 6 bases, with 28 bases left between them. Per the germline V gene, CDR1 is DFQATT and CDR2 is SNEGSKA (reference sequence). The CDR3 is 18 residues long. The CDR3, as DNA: TGCAGTGCTGAAACAGGAAGGGCCCCGGTCAGAGGGTCCGGGGAGCTGTTTTTT. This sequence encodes CSAETGRAPVRGSGELFF.

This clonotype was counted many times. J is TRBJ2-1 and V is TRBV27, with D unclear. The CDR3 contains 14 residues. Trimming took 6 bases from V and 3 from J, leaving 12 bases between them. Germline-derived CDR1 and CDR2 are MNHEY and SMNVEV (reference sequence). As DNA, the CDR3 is TGTGCCAGCAGCGCGGACCCCCTCTACAATGAGCAGTTCTTC. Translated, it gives CASSADPLYNEQFF.

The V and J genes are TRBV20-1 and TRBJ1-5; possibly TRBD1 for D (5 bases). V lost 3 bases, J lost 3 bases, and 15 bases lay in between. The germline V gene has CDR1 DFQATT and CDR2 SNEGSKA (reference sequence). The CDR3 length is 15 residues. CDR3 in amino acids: CSARDPGRANQPQHF. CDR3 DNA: TGCAGTGCTAGGGATCCAGGGAGAGCCAATCAGCCCCAGCATTTT.

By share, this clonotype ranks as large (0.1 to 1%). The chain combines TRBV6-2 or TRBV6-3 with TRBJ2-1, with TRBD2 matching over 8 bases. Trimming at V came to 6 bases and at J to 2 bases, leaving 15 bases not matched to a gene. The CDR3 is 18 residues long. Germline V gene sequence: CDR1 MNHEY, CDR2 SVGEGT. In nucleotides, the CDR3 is TGTGCCAGCAGCTCCCCTTCTAGCGGGCAGCGGACCTACAATGAGCAGTTCTTC. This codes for CASSSPSSGQRTYNEQFF.

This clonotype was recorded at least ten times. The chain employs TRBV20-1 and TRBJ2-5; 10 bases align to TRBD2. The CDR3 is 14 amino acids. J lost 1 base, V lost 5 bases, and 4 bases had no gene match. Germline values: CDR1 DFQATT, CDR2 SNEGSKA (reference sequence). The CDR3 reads CSAPLAGFQETQYF. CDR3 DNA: TGCAGTGCTCCACTAGCGGGGTTCCAAGAGACCCAGTACTTC.

The CDR3 here is CASSEGQVDQPQHF. As DNA, the CDR3 is TGCGCCAGCAGCGAGGGACAGGTGGATCAGCCCCAGCATTTT. This chain uses TRBV5-1 with TRBJ1-5; 8 bases line up with TRBD1. Germline V CDR1 and CDR2: SGHRS, YFSETQ. This CDR3 is built from 14 residues. Trimming at V came to 4 bases and at J to 5 bases, leaving 5 bases not matched to a gene.

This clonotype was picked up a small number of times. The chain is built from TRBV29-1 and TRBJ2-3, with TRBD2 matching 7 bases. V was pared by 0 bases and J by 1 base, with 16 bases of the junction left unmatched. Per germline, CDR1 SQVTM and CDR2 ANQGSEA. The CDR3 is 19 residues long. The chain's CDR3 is CSVEEGGTIGTPRTDTQYF. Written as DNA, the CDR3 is TGCAGCGTTGAAGAGGGCGGGACTATCGGGACCCCTCGCACAGATACGCAGTATTTT.

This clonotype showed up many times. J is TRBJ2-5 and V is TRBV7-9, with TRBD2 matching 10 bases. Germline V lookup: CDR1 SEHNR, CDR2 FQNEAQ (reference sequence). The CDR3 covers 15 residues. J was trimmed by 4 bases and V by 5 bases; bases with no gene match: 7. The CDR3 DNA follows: TGTGCCAGCAGCCCCGGGACTAGCGTGAGAGAGACCCAGTACTTC. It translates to CASSPGTSVRETQYF.

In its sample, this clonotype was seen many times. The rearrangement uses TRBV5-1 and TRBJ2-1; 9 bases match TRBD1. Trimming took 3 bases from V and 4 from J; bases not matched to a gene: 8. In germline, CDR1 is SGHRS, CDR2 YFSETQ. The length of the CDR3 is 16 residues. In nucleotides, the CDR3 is TGCGCCAGCAGCTACTTGACAGGGGGGTTTTACAATGAGCAGTTCTTC. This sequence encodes CASSYLTGGFYNEQFF. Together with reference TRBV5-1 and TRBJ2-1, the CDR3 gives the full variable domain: KAGVTQTPRYLIKTRGQQVTLSCSPISGHRSVSWYQQTPGQGLQFLFEYFSETQRNKGNFPGRFSGRQFSNSRSEMNVSTLELGDSALYLCASSYLTGGFYNEQFFGPGTRLTVL.

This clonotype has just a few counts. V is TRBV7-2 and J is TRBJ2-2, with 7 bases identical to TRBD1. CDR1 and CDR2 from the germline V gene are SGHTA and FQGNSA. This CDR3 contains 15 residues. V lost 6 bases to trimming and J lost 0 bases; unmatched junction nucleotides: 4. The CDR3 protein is CASRSGTANTGELFF. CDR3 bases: TGTGCCAGCAGGTCCGGGACAGCGAACACCGGGGAGCTGTTTTTT.

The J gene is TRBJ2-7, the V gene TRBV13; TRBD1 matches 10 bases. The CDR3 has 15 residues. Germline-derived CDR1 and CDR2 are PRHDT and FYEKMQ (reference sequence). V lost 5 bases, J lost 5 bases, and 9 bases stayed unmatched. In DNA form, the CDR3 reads TGTGCCAGCAGCACGTACGGGACAGGGGTCAACGAGCAGTACTTC. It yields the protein CASSTYGTGVNEQYF.

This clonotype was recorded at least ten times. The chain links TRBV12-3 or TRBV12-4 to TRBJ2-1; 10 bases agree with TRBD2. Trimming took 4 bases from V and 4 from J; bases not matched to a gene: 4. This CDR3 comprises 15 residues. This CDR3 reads CASSSGAGGYNEQFF. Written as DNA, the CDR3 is TGTGCCAGCAGTTCCGGAGCGGGAGGGTACAATGAGCAGTTCTTC.

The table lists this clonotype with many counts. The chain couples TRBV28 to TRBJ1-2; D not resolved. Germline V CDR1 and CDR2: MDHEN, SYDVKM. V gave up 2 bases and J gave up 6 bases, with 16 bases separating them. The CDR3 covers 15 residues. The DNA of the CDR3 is TGTGCCAGCAGTTTAGACCCGAGACAAGATAATGGCTACACCTTC. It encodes CASSLDPRQDNGYTF.

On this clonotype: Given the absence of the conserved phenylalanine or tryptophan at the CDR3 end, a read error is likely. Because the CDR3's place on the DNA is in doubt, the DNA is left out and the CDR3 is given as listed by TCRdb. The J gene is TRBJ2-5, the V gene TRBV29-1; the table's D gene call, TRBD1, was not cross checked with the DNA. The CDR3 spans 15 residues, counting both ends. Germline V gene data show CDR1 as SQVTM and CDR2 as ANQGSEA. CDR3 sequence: CSVGSGTGSAETQDC.

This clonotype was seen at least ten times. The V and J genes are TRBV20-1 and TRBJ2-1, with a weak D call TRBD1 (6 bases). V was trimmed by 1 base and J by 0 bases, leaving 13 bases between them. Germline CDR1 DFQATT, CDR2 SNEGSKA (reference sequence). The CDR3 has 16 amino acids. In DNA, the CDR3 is TGCAGTGCTAGAGTTTTTAGGGGGAGCTCCTACAATGAGCAGTTCTTC. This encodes CSARVFRGSSYNEQFF.

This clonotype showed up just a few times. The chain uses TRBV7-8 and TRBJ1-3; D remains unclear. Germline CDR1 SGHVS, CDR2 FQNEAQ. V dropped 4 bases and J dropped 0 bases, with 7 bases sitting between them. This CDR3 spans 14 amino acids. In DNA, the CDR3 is TGTGCCAGCAGCTCGCCACTCTCTGGAAACACCATATATTTT. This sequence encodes CASSSPLSGNTIYF.

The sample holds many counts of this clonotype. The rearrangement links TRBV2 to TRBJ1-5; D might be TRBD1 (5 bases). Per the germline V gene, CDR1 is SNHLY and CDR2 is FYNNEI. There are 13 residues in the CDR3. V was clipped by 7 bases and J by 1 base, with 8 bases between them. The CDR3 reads CASTGQSNQPQHF. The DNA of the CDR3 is TGTGCCAGCACAGGACAAAGCAATCAGCCCCAGCATTTT.

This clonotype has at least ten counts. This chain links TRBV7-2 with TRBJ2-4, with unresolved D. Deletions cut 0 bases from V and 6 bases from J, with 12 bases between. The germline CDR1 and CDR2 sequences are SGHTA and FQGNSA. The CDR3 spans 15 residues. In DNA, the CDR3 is TGTGCCAGCAGCTTAGCTGGGGAAGGAGCAAACATTCAGTACTTC. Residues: CASSLAGEGANIQYF.

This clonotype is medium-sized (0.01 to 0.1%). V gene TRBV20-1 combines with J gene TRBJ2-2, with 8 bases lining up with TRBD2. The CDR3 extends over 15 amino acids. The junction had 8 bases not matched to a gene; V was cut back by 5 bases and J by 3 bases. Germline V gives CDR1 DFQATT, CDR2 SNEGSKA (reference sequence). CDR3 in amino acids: CSALIAGRDTGELFF. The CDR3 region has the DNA TGCAGTGCTCTTATAGCGGGAAGGGACACCGGGGAGCTGTTTTTT.

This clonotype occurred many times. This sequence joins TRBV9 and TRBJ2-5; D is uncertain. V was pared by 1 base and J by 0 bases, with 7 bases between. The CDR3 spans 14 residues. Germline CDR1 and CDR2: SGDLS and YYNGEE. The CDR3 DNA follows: TGTGCCAGCAGCGTAAGTGAGTACCAAGAGACCCAGTACTTC. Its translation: CASSVSEYQETQYF.

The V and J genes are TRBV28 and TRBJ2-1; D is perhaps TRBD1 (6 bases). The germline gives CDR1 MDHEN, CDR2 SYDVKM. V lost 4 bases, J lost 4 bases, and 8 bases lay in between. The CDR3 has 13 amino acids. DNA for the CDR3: TGTGCCAGCAGTTGGGACACGTACAATGAGCAGTTCTTC. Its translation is CASSWDTYNEQFF.

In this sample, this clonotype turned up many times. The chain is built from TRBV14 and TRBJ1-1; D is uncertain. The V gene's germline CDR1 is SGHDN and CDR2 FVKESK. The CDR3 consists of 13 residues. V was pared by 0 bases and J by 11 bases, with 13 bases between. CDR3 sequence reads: CASSQDLRLNAFF. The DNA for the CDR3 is TGTGCCAGCAGCCAAGATCTTAGGTTGAACGCTTTCTTT.